This TCR beta chain was observed in a study of Ad26.COV2.S vaccination and SARS-CoV-2 variants. Profiled with immunoSEQ multiplex PCR; TCRdb holds only in-frame clones, not every one. The sample consists of over 250,000 clones, roughly 86% of them appearing once. Germline assignment: CDR1 LGHNT and CDR2 FRNRAP. This CDR3 contains 12 residues. V was clipped by 0 bases and J by 8 bases, with 4 bases between them. As for treatment: 15 to 20 received Ad26.COV2.S at low or high dose, single or two shots; roughly five received placebo; per-sample allocation not given. The study sampled participants on day 63 after the first vaccine or placebo injection.

The sample here was peripheral blood, taken in a trial of Ad26.COV2.S vaccine versus placebo. The chain recombines TRBV12-5 with TRBJ2-2, with D hard to call. This receptor was taken from a person between 18 and 65 years old who received the Ad26.COV2.S COVID-19 vaccine or a placebo. Here the CDR3 reads CASGLVTGELFF. The CDR3 nucleotides read TGTGCTAGTGGTTTGGTGACGGGGGAGCTGTTTTTT.